A selection of T cell receptor beta chains follows, all from one sample in a study of T cell changes during pregnancy in multiple sclerosis. Here immunoSEQ multiplex PCR was the method, and the copy in TCRdb shows in-frame clones only, minus some. Of 70,000 to 80,000 clones listed, about 93% are singletons. This material consisted of CD4+ T cells from peripheral blood mononuclear cells, taken before pregnancy. Receptors originate from a female donor with multiple sclerosis, enrolled in a pregnancy study. The conserved cysteine and the conserved F or W are not part of the CDR3 here. The D gene is left open where the match is weak.

15,TRBJ1-2,TRBD1,TRBV11-2,ASTRLDRGRLNYGYT
15,TRBJ2-5,TRBD2,TRBV13,ASSLSSGGYYQETQY
13,TRBJ1-2,TRBD1,TRBV5-1,ASTEPGQGVYGYT
13,TRBJ2-1,-,TRBV6-5,ASKKDTLISNEQF
14,TRBJ2-4,-,TRBV5-6,ASSLRVGGSRNIQY
17,TRBJ2-1,TRBD2,TRBV5-6,ASSVPGLAGGPVGNEQF
11,TRBJ1-1,TRBD1,TRBV2,ASSQGVDTEAF
13,TRBJ1-5,-,TRBV19,ASSMGQGNNQPQH
11,TRBJ1-2,TRBD1,TRBV9,ASSVVGGNGYT
11,TRBJ1-2,TRBD1,TRBV6-6,ASSTRTGGGYT
12,TRBJ1-1,-,TRBV4-3,ASSQDPPFTEAF
12,TRBJ2-3,TRBD1,TRBV2,ASSRDRATDTQY
12,TRBJ2-5,-,TRBV19,ASSSSWQSETQY
12,TRBJ1-5,-,TRBV29-1,SVLSGSGNQPQH
13,TRBJ1-4,-,TRBV11-2,ASSLDRRGGGKLF
14,TRBJ2-1,TRBD2,TRBV4-3,ASSQDRLAGGYEQF
10,TRBJ1-5,-,TRBV6-1,ASSEVRQPQH
14,TRBJ2-3,TRBD2,TRBV5-1,ASSLAPGGGTDTQY
12,TRBJ1-3,TRBD1,TRBV19,ASSTGAPGNTIY
13,TRBJ1-3,-,TRBV19,ASSNWAPPGNTIY
11,TRBJ2-7,-,TRBV29-1,SVGETYGSEQY
14,TRBJ2-1,TRBD2,TRBV29-1,SVEPISGSSYNEQF
15,TRBJ1-6,-,TRBV18,ASSPGRDTSLNSPLH
13,TRBJ2-2,TRBD1,TRBV2,ATTTDRGIVGELF
12,TRBJ2-7,TRBD2,TRBV15,AAGGGRAEDEQY
13,TRBJ1-6,-,TRBV6-1,ASIEGRSYNSPLH
12,TRBJ2-3,-,TRBV6-5,ASTRGALTDTQY
15,TRBJ2-5,-,TRBV5-1,ASTPWGRGPQQETQY
13,TRBJ2-1,-,TRBV18,ASSPFSGQINEQF
13,TRBJ1-3,TRBD1,TRBV7-9,ASSLGQGSGNTIY
13,TRBJ1-3,-,TRBV11-2,ASSPYRVSGNTIY
9,TRBJ2-7,-,TRBV30,AWSANHEQY
11,TRBJ2-1,-,TRBV6-5,ASSLNSYNEQF